Listed here are 7 T cell receptor beta chains from one sample, sequenced in a study of CD8 T cells in ankylosing spondylitis. Points from the study as a whole: In ankylosing spondylitis blood, a motif of roughly 8 highly homologous TCR beta variants appeared characteristic.

TCRdb redid the calling of the 5' RACE reads with MiXCR, one entry per CDR3 protein. The sample has hundreds of thousands of distinct CDR3 sequences, roughly 18% seen once; the top ten hold 1%. For these receptors, no antigen is known. Sequenced: blood, either unsorted or a sorted T cell fraction (not recorded which). The source of these receptors is a male donor with ankylosing spondylitis.

The V and J genes are TRBV6-1 and TRBJ1-4; TRBD1 might be the D (5 bases). This CDR3 has 14 residues. V shed 7 bases and J shed 5 bases, with 14 bases lying between them. Germline V gene lookup returns CDR1 MNHNS and CDR2 SASEGT. The DNA for the CDR3 is TGTGCCAGCACCTTGGACATCCGAAATGAAAAACTGTTTTTT. It specifies CASTLDIRNEKLFF.

This clonotype was counted ten times or more. The rearrangement links TRBV11-2 to TRBJ2-1; D may match TRBD1 or TRBD2 (5 bases each). Looked up from germline, CDR1 is SGHAT and CDR2 is FQNNGV. Deletions cut 1 base from V and 7 bases from J, with 20 bases between. This CDR3 region has 17 residues. This CDR3 is CASSLVVGGISQNEQFF. The CDR3 nucleotides are TGTGCCAGCAGCTTAGTGGTTGGGGGAATAAGTCAGAATGAGCAGTTCTTC.

This clonotype was observed a few times. The chain recombines TRBV20-1 with TRBJ2-2; possibly TRBD1 or TRBD2 for D (5 bases each). Trimming took 5 bases from V and 6 from J, leaving 10 bases between them. The CDR3 totals 12 residues. Per the germline V gene, CDR1 is DFQATT and CDR2 is SNEGSKA (reference sequence). DNA for the CDR3: TGCAGTGCTTTGGGGGAACCCGGGGAGCTGTTTTTT. This codes for CSALGEPGELFF.

The chain recombines TRBV9 with TRBJ2-1; D possibly uses TRBD1 or TRBD2 (6 bases each). Germline loops: CDR1 SGDLS, CDR2 YYNGEE. Trimming pared 3 bases from V and 6 bases from J, leaving 19 bases between. CDR3 length equals 16 residues. As DNA, the CDR3 is TGTGCCAGCAGCGCTCGTCCGGGGGCCCCTTCCAATGAGCAGTTCTTC. It yields the protein CASSARPGAPSNEQFF.

This clonotype was counted between two and nine times. This chain links TRBV7-3 with TRBJ2-3; 10 bases are shared with TRBD2. J gave up 6 bases and V 3 bases, and 9 bases lay outside the gene matches. CDR1 SGHTA and CDR2 FQGTGA come from the germline V gene. This CDR3 region has 16 residues. The CDR3 here is CASSLGSGGAFDTQYF. The CDR3 region has the DNA TGTGCCAGCAGCTTGGGGAGCGGGGGGGCATTCGATACGCAGTATTTT.

This clonotype was counted between two and nine times. V gene TRBV3-1 combines with J gene TRBJ1-3, with D possibly being TRBD1 (5 bases). Trimming stripped 4 bases from V and 1 base from J, with 14 bases between. The CDR3 has 16 amino acids. In germline, CDR1 is LGHDT, CDR2 YNNKEL (reference sequence). In DNA, the CDR3 is TGTGCCAGCAGCCCCAGGAGTGGGACTTCTGGAAACACCATATATTTT. It specifies CASSPRSGTSGNTIYF.

For this clonotype: A read error may explain this, as a much larger clone is one base away. The chain couples TRBV20-1 to TRBJ1-1, with D uncertain. Germline-derived CDR1 and CDR2 are DFQATT and SNEGSKA (reference sequence). The CDR3 extends over 14 amino acids. V was shortened by 3 bases and J by 5 bases, with 16 bases between the two germline ends. CDR3 sequence reads: CSARPRRGNTEAFF. The CDR3 nucleotides are TGCAGTGCTAGGCCCCGTCGAGGGAATACTGAAGCTTTCTTT.